What follows describes a single TCR beta chain. Its antigen remains unknown. Reverse transcribing all isolated RNA meant expressed TCRB transcripts were sequenced. Some clones are missing from TCRdb's copy, which holds only in-frame ones; the method was immunoSEQ multiplex PCR. Among over 700,000 clones listed, roughly 15% were seen once. These data come from a study of beta chain features in type 1 diabetes. Study-wide results and caveats: In the patient group, naive, central memory and Treg TCRB repertoires seemed more alike than in the healthy donor group.

Germline lookup yields CDR1 SGHTA and CDR2 FQGNSA. Trimming took 4 bases from V and 2 from J, leaving 22 bases between them. The length of the CDR3 is 18 residues. This clonotype originated in a woman in her late teens or twenties in good health. The chain is built from TRBV7-2 and TRBJ2-3, with D possibly TRBD2 on 5 matching bases. The sample comprised naive CD4+ T cells from blood. This chain's CDR3 is CASSSVRASGIPTDTQYF. CDR3 bases: TGTGCCAGCAGCTCGGTACGGGCCTCCGGGATCCCCACAGATACGCAGTATTTT.